Each of the 25 T cell receptor beta chains below was sequenced from the same sample in a study of identical twins. MiXCR, applied by TCRdb to the 5' RACE reads, yields one record per CDR3 protein. The table shows around 450,000 distinct CDR3 sequences, with 13% to 15% occurring only once. These data were also reused for a study on yellow fever vaccine responses in identical twins.

The source material was CD4+ T cells sorted from blood. The receptors originated from a woman aged 18-29 years in good health.

Ten or more counts support this clonotype. This chain joins TRBV27 and TRBJ1-1, with 7 bases aligning to TRBD1. The germline V gene encodes CDR1 MNHEY and CDR2 SMNVEV (reference sequence). Trimming cost V 0 bases and J 2 bases; bases outside gene matches: 6. CDR3 length: 16 residues. Here the CDR3 DNA reads TGTGCCAGCAGTTTATCGATACAGGGGAGAAACACTGAAGCTTTCTTT. Residues: CASSLSIQGRNTEAFF.

The chain carries TRBV7-2 and TRBJ2-7, with 11 bases matching TRBD2. Germline CDR1 reads SGHTA; CDR2 reads FQGNSA. The CDR3 sequence is 17 residues long. The V and J ends lost 5 bases and 2 bases, in that order; junction bases with no gene match: 11. The CDR3 protein is CASSRAQTSGTPYEQYF. CDR3 DNA sequence: TGTGCCAGCAGCCGGGCCCAGACTAGCGGGACACCCTACGAGCAGTACTTC.

This clonotype was seen a handful of times. This chain links TRBV11-2 with TRBJ2-5; D perhaps matches TRBD2 (6 bases). In germline, CDR1 is SGHAT, CDR2 FQNNGV. V lost 3 bases, J lost 5 bases, and 16 bases lay in between. CDR3 size: 15 residues. Here the CDR3 reads CASSFGRDRGETQYF. DNA for the CDR3: TGTGCCAGCAGCTTCGGGCGGGATCGGGGGGAGACCCAGTACTTC.

This clonotype came up a few times. The DNA for the CDR3 is TGTGCCAGCAGGCCGTCGCGGGGAAGAATGAACACTGAAGCTTTCTTT. Encoded protein: CASRPSRGRMNTEAFF. The chain has TRBV12-3 or TRBV12-4 and TRBJ1-1; D remains ambiguous. This CDR3 is 16 amino acids long. V lost 6 bases and J lost 0, with 17 bases in between.

The rearrangement joins TRBV5-1 to TRBJ1-2; perhaps TRBD1 as D (5 bases). The CDR3 spans 14 residues. Germline CDR1 and CDR2: SGHRS and YFSETQ. V was shortened by 4 bases and J by 3 bases, with 13 bases between the two germline ends. The CDR3 sequence is CASSNSGTYYGYTF. The CDR3, as DNA: TGCGCCAGCAGCAACTCAGGGACTTACTATGGCTACACCTTC.

This clonotype turned up a few times. This chain uses TRBV10-3 with TRBJ2-3; 9 bases match TRBD2. Per germline, CDR1 ENHRY and CDR2 SYGVKD. Trimming took 8 bases from V and 1 from J; bases not matched to a gene: 7. The CDR3 is made up of 15 amino acids. The CDR3 spells CAIGALAGGTDTQYF. CDR3 coding DNA: TGTGCCATCGGGGCATTAGCGGGGGGCACAGATACGCAGTATTTT.

This clonotype was observed a few times. The J gene is TRBJ2-3, the V gene TRBV20-1; TRBD2 might be the D (6 bases). Germline-derived CDR1 and CDR2 are DFQATT and SNEGSKA (reference sequence). This CDR3 has 14 amino acids. V dropped 5 bases and J dropped 0 bases, with 12 bases sitting between them. The CDR3 reads CSAAAGASTDTQYF. The CDR3 DNA reads TGCAGTGCTGCAGCGGGCGCTAGCACAGATACGCAGTATTTT.

The V and J genes are TRBV3-1 and TRBJ1-4; D is possibly TRBD1 (5 bases). The CDR3 extends over 13 amino acids. Germline V CDR1 and CDR2: LGHDT, YNNKEL (reference sequence). The V and J ends lost 3 bases and 3 bases respectively, with 5 bases between them. This CDR3 reads CASSQGPNEKLFF. DNA for the CDR3: TGTGCCAGCAGCCAGGGGCCTAATGAAAAACTGTTTTTT.

The sample holds a few counts of this clonotype. The chain links TRBV28 to TRBJ2-3; 9 nucleotides align to TRBD1. The V gene's germline CDR1 is MDHEN and CDR2 SYDVKM. This CDR3 spans 15 amino acids. With 10 bases clipped from V and 2 bases from J, the junction kept 10 bases outside the gene matches. As DNA, the CDR3 is TGTGCCATCGAACCGCGGGACAGGGTCACAGATACGCAGTATTTT. This sequence encodes CAIEPRDRVTDTQYF.

This clonotype was detected a few times. The chain has TRBV3-1 and TRBJ1-2; 10 nucleotides align to TRBD1. This CDR3 contains 15 residues. V gave up 4 bases and J gave up 6 bases; unmatched junction bases: 8. Germline V gene sequence: CDR1 LGHDT, CDR2 YNNKEL (reference sequence). The DNA for the CDR3 is TGTGCCAGCAGCCGAGCAAGTGGGACAGGGGATGGCTACACCTTC. Translation: CASSRASGTGDGYTF.

CDR3 protein: CASSHRYTEAFF. CDR3 coding DNA: TGTGCCAGCAGCCACCGCTACACTGAAGCTTTCTTT. This chain links TRBV14 with TRBJ1-1, with unresolved D. Germline CDR1 SGHDN, CDR2 FVKESK. V lost 3 bases and J lost 3, with 5 bases in between. The CDR3 covers 12 residues.

This clonotype was counted many times. CDR3 DNA sequence: TGTGCCAGCAGCGTATTTGACAGCGGGTCCACCGGGGAGCTGTTTTTT. Translating it yields CASSVFDSGSTGELFF. This chain connects TRBV9 to TRBJ2-2; tentatively, D is TRBD2 (6 bases). CDR3 length: 16 amino acids. Between the trimmed V and J ends, which lost 1 base and 4 bases, there was a span of 14 bases. The germline gives CDR1 SGDLS, CDR2 YYNGEE.

The rearrangement joins TRBV19 to TRBJ2-1; maybe TRBD2 (6 bases). V lost 7 bases to trimming and J lost 6 bases, with 13 bases between them. Germline CDR1 is LNHDA and CDR2 is SQIVND (reference sequence). The CDR3 has 13 residues. The CDR3 nucleotides are TGTGCCAGTATCGGGACTCGGGCCAATGAGCAGTTCTTC. Protein product: CASIGTRANEQFF.

The V gene is TRBV11-1, the J gene TRBJ2-7; 8 bases align to TRBD1. J lost 2 bases, V lost 7 bases, and 7 bases had no gene match. The V gene's germline CDR1 is SGHAT and CDR2 FQDESV (reference sequence). The CDR3 has 14 amino acids. CDR3 DNA sequence: TGTGCCAGCACTCAAGGGACAGGAGCCTACGAGCAGTACTTC. Its translation: CASTQGTGAYEQYF.

This clonotype was recorded a few times. This chain's CDR3 is CAIKTGTDNSPLHF. The CDR3, as DNA: TGTGCCATCAAAACCGGGACAGATAATTCACCCCTCCACTTT. This rearrangement joins TRBV10-3 to TRBJ1-6; 7 nucleotides match TRBD1. There are 14 residues in the CDR3. Germline V gene sequence: CDR1 ENHRY, CDR2 SYGVKD. V was pared by 7 bases and J by 5 bases, with 5 bases of the junction left unmatched.

As to this clonotype: The junction differs from germline at one of its ends, possibly a read error. J is TRBJ2-3 and V is TRBV4-1; TRBD2 matches 8 bases. This CDR3 has 14 residues. Per germline, CDR1 MGHRA and CDR2 YSYEKL. Here the CDR3 reads CASSQLNSGREATF. DNA for the CDR3: TGCGCCAGCAGCCAACTGAACTCAGGGCGGGAGGCAACGTTT.

The chain combines TRBV12-3 or TRBV12-4 with TRBJ2-7; 9 nucleotides align to TRBD1. Unmatched junction bases numbered 6, after V lost 3 bases and J lost 6 bases. This CDR3 spans 14 amino acids. Here the CDR3 DNA reads TGTGCCAGCAGTTTGGCGGGACAGGGCCCCGAGCAGTACTTC. Encoded protein: CASSLAGQGPEQYF.

The chain carries TRBV7-2 and TRBJ2-7; TRBD1 might be the D (6 bases). The V end was cut by 2 bases, the J end by 0 bases, with 14 bases between. The CDR3 has 16 residues. The germline gives CDR1 SGHTA, CDR2 FQGNSA. CDR3 protein: CASSLPRDTLSYEQYF. In DNA, the CDR3 is TGTGCCAGCAGCTTACCCCGGGACACGCTCTCCTACGAGCAGTACTTC.

V gene TRBV28 combines with J gene TRBJ2-1; TRBD2 is a possible D gene (6 bases). V was cut by 6 bases and J by 1 base, with 10 bases left in between. CDR1 is MDHEN, CDR2 SYDVKM, per germline. CDR3 length equals 14 residues. Written as DNA, the CDR3 is TGTGCCAGCAGGTCCCGGGAGTCCTACAATGAGCAGTTCTTC. It specifies CASRSRESYNEQFF.

CDR3 protein: CASSPETPPRTEAFF. The CDR3 DNA follows: TGCGCCAGCAGCCCGGAGACTCCCCCGAGGACTGAAGCTTTCTTT. The chain recombines TRBV5-1 with TRBJ1-1; no clear D gene. With 4 bases removed from V and 5 bases from J, the gap between germline ends came to 18 bases. Germline assignment: CDR1 SGHRS and CDR2 YFSETQ. The CDR3 consists of 15 residues. Variable domain in full (rest from reference TRBV5-1 and TRBJ1-1): KAGVTQTPRYLIKTRGQQVTLSCSPISGHRSVSWYQQTPGQGLQFLFEYFSETQRNKGNFPGRFSGRQFSNSRSEMNVSTLELGDSALYLCASSPETPPRTEAFFGQGTRLTVV.

This clonotype was seen more than once but under ten times. The chain couples TRBV12-3 or TRBV12-4 to TRBJ2-5; 7 nucleotides agree with TRBD1. Losses at the gene ends were 3 bases for V and 5 bases for J; bases not matched to a gene: 12. The CDR3 has 16 amino acids. Here the CDR3 DNA reads TGTGCCAGCAGTTTCTCCGCCCGGGACAGCCGTGAGACCCAGTACTTC. Its protein product is CASSFSARDSRETQYF.

The chain is built from TRBV13 and TRBJ2-3; D may correspond to TRBD1 or TRBD2 (5 bases each). V lost 5 bases, J lost 5 bases, and 14 bases lay in between. The CDR3 runs 14 residues. The germline CDR1 and CDR2 sequences are PRHDT and FYEKMQ (reference sequence). CDR3 nucleotide sequence: TGTGCCAGCAGCCTACTTGGTGGGGGAGATACGCAGTATTTT. Encoded protein: CASSLLGGGDTQYF.

This chain joins TRBV6-1 and TRBJ1-2, with a weak D call TRBD1 (6 bases). Per the germline V gene, CDR1 is MNHNS and CDR2 is SASEGT. V lost 8 bases to trimming and J lost 8 bases, with 15 bases between them. CDR3 length: 12 residues. The CDR3 nucleotides read TGTGCCAGCCATTTTACAGGGAGCGGCTACACCTTC. Translated, it gives CASHFTGSGYTF.

There are a few counts of this clonotype. The V gene is TRBV3-1, the J gene TRBJ1-1; maybe TRBD1 (5 bases). Between the trimmed V and J ends, which lost 0 bases and 6 bases, there was a span of 11 bases. In germline, CDR1 is LGHDT, CDR2 YNNKEL (reference sequence). CDR3 length: 14 residues. The CDR3 here is CASSQDWGSAEAFF. Here the CDR3 DNA reads TGTGCCAGCAGCCAAGATTGGGGGTCTGCTGAAGCTTTCTTT. Full variable domain (outside the CDR3, taken from reference TRBV3-1 and TRBJ1-1): DTAVSQTPKYLVTQMGNDKSIKCEQNLGHDTMYWYKQDSKKFLKIMFSYNNKELIINETVPNRFSPKSPDKAHLNLHINSLELGDSAVYFCASSQDWGSAEAFFGQGTRLTVV.

In its sample, this clonotype was seen many times. The V gene is TRBV29-1, the J gene TRBJ2-3; D is uncertain. Trimming removed 3 bases from V and 1 base from J, with 5 bases in between. The CDR3 runs to 12 residues. The germline CDR1 and CDR2 sequences are SQVTM and ANQGSEA. This CDR3 is CSVDPGTDTQYF. CDR3 DNA sequence: TGCAGCGTTGACCCGGGCACAGATACGCAGTATTTT.